The 14 T cell receptor beta chains listed next were all sequenced from one sample in a study of cytomegalovirus exposure and HLA in healthy donors listed by TCRdb under 2017. The library was prepared using the immunoSEQ multiplex PCR assay. The multiplex PCR relied on a mix of 60 forward primers for TCR Vbeta segments and 13 reverse primers for TCR Jbeta segments. This immuneACCESS table, as held by TCRdb, lists in-frame sequences with V and J called but not all clones. Of the missing ones, under half trace to an unresolved V gene in checked studies; the others have no known cause. The sample table contains fewer than 150,000 clones; only one count was recorded for 60% to 85% of them. The top ten hold less than 4% of the sample. Sequencing was done on a sample of PBMCs. These receptor sequences come from a man aged 25-40 years in good health and CMV-seronegative.

This clone was seen a handful of times. The genes are TRBV2 and TRBJ2-3, with a tentative D call TRBD1 (6 bases). V was pared by 8 bases and J by 6 bases, with 24 bases between. Germline assignment: CDR1 SNHLY and CDR2 FYNNEI. This CDR3 region has 16 residues. This chain's CDR3 is CASVRQQGMVGDTQYF. The CDR3 DNA reads as TGTGCCAGCGTCAGGCAACAGGGAATGGTCGGTGATACGCAGTATTTT.

CDR3 loop: CASGPATARETQYF. In nucleotides, the CDR3 is TGTGCCAGCGGTCCGGCAACGGCGAGGGAGACCCAGTACTTC. The chain couples TRBV27 to TRBJ2-5, with no clear D. The CDR3 is 14 residues long. V dropped 8 bases and J dropped 5 bases, with 18 bases sitting between them. Germline lookup yields CDR1 MNHEY and CDR2 SMNVEV (reference sequence).

The CDR3 DNA is TGCGCCAGCAGCCACCAAACAGGGGATGGGACCGGGGAGCTGTTTTTT. The encoded protein is CASSHQTGDGTGELFF. This rearrangement joins TRBV5-1 to TRBJ2-2; 7 nucleotides align to TRBD1. Germline CDR1 and CDR2: SGHRS and YFSETQ. The CDR3 has 16 residues. J was trimmed by 5 bases and V by 4 bases; bases with no gene match: 11.

This clone occurred a few times. The chain joins TRBV7-8 to TRBJ1-2; D remains unclear. From germline, CDR1 is SGHVS and CDR2 FQNEAQ. This CDR3 region has 15 residues. V was trimmed by 1 base and J by 0 bases, leaving 9 bases between them. Here the CDR3 reads CASSLELVTNYGYTF. CDR3 nucleotides: TGTGCCAGCAGCTTAGAGCTCGTTACTAACTATGGCTACACCTTC.

V is TRBV7-2 and J is TRBJ2-4, with TRBD1 matching 7 bases. Germline V gene sequence: CDR1 SGHTA, CDR2 FQGNSA. The CDR3 is 14 amino acids. Trimming at V came to 4 bases and at J to 8 bases, leaving 8 bases not matched to a gene. CDR3: CASSSHRGSDIQYF. CDR3 in DNA: TGTGCCAGCAGCTCACACAGGGGTTCGGACATTCAGTACTTC.

The rearrangement uses TRBV27 and TRBJ1-2, with 10 bases lining up with TRBD1. This CDR3 comprises 16 residues. The V gene's germline CDR1 is MNHEY and CDR2 SMNVEV (reference sequence). The junction had 9 bases not matched to a gene; V was cut back by 5 bases and J by 3 bases. CDR3: CASSRAGTGEHYGYTF. The CDR3 bases are TGTGCCAGCAGTCGGGCCGGGACAGGGGAGCACTATGGCTACACCTTC.

The chain carries TRBV7-9 and TRBJ2-7; perhaps TRBD1 as D (5 bases). This CDR3 is 13 amino acids long. Germline V CDR1 and CDR2: SEHNR, FQNEAQ (reference sequence). Trimming took off 4 bases at V and 0 bases at J, with 7 bases between the two ends. The chain's CDR3 is CASSYDSSYEQYF. The CDR3 nucleotides are TGTGCCAGCAGCTATGACAGCTCCTACGAGCAGTACTTC.

CDR3 in DNA: TGTGCCAGCAGTGACCTAAACAGGGGGCCTGAGACCCAGTACTTC. This gives the protein CASSDLNRGPETQYF. The rearrangement links TRBV25-1 to TRBJ2-5, with 9 positions matching TRBD1. Looked up from germline, CDR1 is MGHDK and CDR2 is SYGVNS. V lost 3 bases, J lost 5 bases, and 7 bases stayed unmatched. The CDR3 is 15 residues long.

In the case of this clone: The junction differs from germline at one of its ends, possibly a read error. The chain has TRBV7-3 and TRBJ2-2; D remains unclear. The CDR3 is made up of 13 amino acids. CDR1 and CDR2 (germline): SGHTA, FQGTGA. CDR3 sequence: CASNLHPAGELFF. CDR3 nucleotides: TGTGCCAGCAACTTACATCCGGCCGGGGAGCTGTTTTTT.

The chain links TRBV18 to TRBJ1-2; TRBD1 aligns across 9 bases. The CDR3 consists of 14 residues. Germline CDR1 and CDR2: KGHSH and LQKENI. The V gene end was trimmed by 6 bases and the J gene end by 6 bases; junction bases not matched to a gene: 8. The CDR3 region has the DNA TGTGCCAGCTCCTGGGACAGGGAAGCCGATGGCTACACCTTC. It encodes CASSWDREADGYTF.

The V gene is TRBV4-2, the J gene TRBJ2-3, with no clear D. With 1 base removed from V and 2 bases from J, the gap between germline ends came to 7 bases. There are 14 residues in the CDR3. CDR1 and CDR2 (germline): LGHNA, YNFKEQ. CDR3 in amino acids: CASSQAENTDTQYF. CDR3 nucleotide sequence: TGTGCCAGCAGCCAAGCTGAGAACACAGATACGCAGTATTTT.

This clone was found many times. Additional DNA sequences in this sample encode the identical CDR3. This chain links TRBV27 with TRBJ2-7, with D perhaps matching TRBD1 (5 bases). The CDR3 is 12 amino acids. Trimming shortened V by 2 bases and J by 5 bases, and 7 bases separated the two germline ends. Germline V gene data show CDR1 as MNHEY and CDR2 as SMNVEV (reference sequence). This CDR3 is CASSLLGDEQYF. The DNA of the CDR3 is TGTGCCAGCAGTTTACTAGGGGACGAGCAGTACTTC.

This rearrangement joins TRBV30 to TRBJ2-3; possible D gene TRBD2, 5 bases. The germline V and J ends were trimmed by 2 bases and 6 bases, with 12 bases remaining between them. The CDR3 loop spans 13 amino acids. Germline CDR1 GTSNPN, CDR2 SVGIG (reference sequence). The CDR3 reads CAWSFGEQDTQYF. The CDR3 coding sequence is TGTGCCTGGAGTTTTGGGGAGCAGGATACGCAGTATTTT. The complete variable domain, with remaining parts taken from reference TRBV30 and TRBJ2-3, reads SQTIHQWPATLVQPVGSPLSLECTVEGTSNPNLYWYRQAAGRGLQLLFYSVGIGQISSEVPQNLSASRPQDRQFILSSKKLLLSDSGFYLCAWSFGEQDTQYFGPGTRLTVL.

This sequence joins TRBV27 and TRBJ2-7, with TRBD2 identical over 9 bases. CDR1 is MNHEY, CDR2 SMNVEV, per germline (reference sequence). The CDR3 sequence is 16 residues long. J was trimmed by 0 bases and V by 1 base; bases with no gene match: 4. The CDR3 nucleotides are TGTGCCAGCAGTTTATGGGCTAGCGGGGTCTCCTACGAGCAGTACTTC. Protein: CASSLWASGVSYEQYF.